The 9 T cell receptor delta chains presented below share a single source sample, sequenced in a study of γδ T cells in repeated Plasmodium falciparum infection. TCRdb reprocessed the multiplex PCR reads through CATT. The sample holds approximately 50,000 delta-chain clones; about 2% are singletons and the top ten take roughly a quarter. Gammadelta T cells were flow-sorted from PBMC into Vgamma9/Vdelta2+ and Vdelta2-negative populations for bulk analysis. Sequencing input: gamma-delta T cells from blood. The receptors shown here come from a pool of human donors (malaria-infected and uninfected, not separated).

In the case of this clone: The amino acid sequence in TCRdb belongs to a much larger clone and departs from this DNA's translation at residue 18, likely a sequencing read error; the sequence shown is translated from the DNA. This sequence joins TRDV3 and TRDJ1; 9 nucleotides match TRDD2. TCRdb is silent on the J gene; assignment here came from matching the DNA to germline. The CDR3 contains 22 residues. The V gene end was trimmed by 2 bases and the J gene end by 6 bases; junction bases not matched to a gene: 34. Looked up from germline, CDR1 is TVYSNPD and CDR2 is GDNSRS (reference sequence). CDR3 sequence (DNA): TGTGCCTTTCCCTCGCTCCGGCCTTCCTACGTTCCGGGGGAAGTTTCTGTCAATAAACTCATCTTT. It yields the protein CAFPSLRPSYVPGEVSVNKLIF.

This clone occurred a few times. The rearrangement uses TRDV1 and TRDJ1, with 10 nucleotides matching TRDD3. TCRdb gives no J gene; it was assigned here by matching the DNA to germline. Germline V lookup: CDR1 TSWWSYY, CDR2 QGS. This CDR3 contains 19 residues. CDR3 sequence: CATLSGLLGDPRYTDKLIF. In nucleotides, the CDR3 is TGTGCGACACTTTCGGGACTACTGGGGGATCCGCGGTACACCGATAAACTCATCTTT.

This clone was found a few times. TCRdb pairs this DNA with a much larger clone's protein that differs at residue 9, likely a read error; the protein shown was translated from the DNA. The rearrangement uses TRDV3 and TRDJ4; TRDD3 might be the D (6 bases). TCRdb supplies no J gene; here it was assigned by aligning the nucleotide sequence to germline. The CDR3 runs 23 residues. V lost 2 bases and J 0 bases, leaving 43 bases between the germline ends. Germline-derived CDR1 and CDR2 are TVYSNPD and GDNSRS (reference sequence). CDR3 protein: CAFSSKIKPWVYLRGRCTRPLIF. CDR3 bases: TGTGCCTTTTCCTCTAAGATTAAGCCTTGGGTCTACTTGCGGGGGAGATGTACCAGACCCCTGATCTTT.

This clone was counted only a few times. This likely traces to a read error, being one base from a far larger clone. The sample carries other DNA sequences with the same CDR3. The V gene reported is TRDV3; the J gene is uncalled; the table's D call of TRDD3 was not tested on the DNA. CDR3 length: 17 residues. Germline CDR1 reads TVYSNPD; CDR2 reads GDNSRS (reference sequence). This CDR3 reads CAFNLGTYSTGRDKLIF. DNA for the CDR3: TGTGCCTTTAACCTAGGTACGTACAGTACTGGTCGCGATAAGCTCATCTTT.

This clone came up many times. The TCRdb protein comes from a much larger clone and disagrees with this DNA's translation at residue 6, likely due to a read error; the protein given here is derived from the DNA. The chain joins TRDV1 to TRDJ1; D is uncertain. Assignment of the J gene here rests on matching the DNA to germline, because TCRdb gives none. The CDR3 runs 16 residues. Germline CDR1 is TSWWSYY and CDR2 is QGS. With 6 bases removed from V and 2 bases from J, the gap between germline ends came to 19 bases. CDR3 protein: CALGFHSFTATDKLIF. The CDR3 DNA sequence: TGTGCTCTTGGATTCCACTCCTTTACTGCTACCGATAAACTCATCTTT.

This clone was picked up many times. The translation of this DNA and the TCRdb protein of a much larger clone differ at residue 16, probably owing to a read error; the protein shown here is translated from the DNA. In nucleotides, the CDR3 is TGTGCTCTTGGGGAACCCCACATTAATGCAGGGGGGCACACCGATGAACTCATCTTT. Translating it yields CALGEPHINAGGHTDELIF. The genes are TRDV1 and TRDJ1, with D possibly TRDD3 on 5 matching bases. Matching the DNA to germline supplied the J gene, which TCRdb does not give. The length of the CDR3 is 19 residues. Germline V lookup: CDR1 TSWWSYY, CDR2 QGS.

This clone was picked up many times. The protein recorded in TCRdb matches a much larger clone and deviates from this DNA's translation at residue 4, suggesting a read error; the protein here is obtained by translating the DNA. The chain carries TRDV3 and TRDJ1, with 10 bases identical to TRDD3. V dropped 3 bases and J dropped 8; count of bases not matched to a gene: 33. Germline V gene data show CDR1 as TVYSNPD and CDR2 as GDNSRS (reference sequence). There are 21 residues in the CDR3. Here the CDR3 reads CAFRTPFLFLSPWGILGKLIF. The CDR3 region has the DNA TGTGCCTTCCGAACTCCCTTCCTCTTCCTTTCGCCTTGGGGGATACTAGGGAAACTCATCTTT.

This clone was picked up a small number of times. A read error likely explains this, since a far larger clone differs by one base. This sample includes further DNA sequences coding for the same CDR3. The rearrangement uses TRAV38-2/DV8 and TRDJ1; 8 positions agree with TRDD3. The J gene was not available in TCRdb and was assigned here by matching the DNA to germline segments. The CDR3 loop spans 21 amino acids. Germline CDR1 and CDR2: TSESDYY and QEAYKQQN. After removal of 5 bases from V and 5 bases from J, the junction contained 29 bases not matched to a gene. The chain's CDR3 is CAYSLPLILPLGDLLLDKLIF. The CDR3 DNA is TGTGCTTATAGCCTTCCCCTCATCCTTCCCCTGGGGGACCTACTGTTAGATAAACTCATCTTT.

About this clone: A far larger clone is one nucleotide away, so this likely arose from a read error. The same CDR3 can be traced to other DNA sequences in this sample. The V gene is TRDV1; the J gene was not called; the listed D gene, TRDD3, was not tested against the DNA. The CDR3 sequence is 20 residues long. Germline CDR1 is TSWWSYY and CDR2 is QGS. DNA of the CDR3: TGTGCTCTTGGGGAACCCACTTTCGGGTACGTAAGGGGGTACACCGATAAACTCATCTTC. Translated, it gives CALGEPTFGYVRGYTDKLIF.